Each of the 14 T cell receptor beta chains below was sequenced from the same sample in a study of T cell changes during pregnancy in multiple sclerosis. Libraries were prepared by immunoSEQ multiplex PCR; TCRdb keeps only in-frame clonotypes and omits some of them. This sample carries fewer than 75,000 clones, around 93% of them seen once, and the ten largest clones take approximately 3.8%. Sequenced here: peripheral blood, sampled after pregnancy. These receptors all stem from a female donor in good health, enrolled as a control in a pregnancy study.

The chain has TRBV25-1 and TRBJ1-1; D not certain. Germline lookup yields CDR1 MGHDK and CDR2 SYGVNS. This CDR3 comprises 12 residues. V was trimmed by 6 bases and J by 11 bases, leaving 16 bases between them. CDR3 bases: TGTGCCAGCAGATCAGAGGGATCAATTGCTTTCTTT. It specifies CASRSEGSIAFF.

The rearrangement joins TRBV28 to TRBJ1-2; TRBD1 aligns across 8 bases. The CDR3 sequence is 14 residues long. CDR1 is MDHEN and CDR2 is SYDVKM in the germline V gene. V lost 5 bases, J lost 7 bases, and 9 bases stayed unmatched. CDR3 nucleotides: TGTGCCAGCAGTCCGCCGGGACAGGCGGCTGGCTACACCTTC. As protein: CASSPPGQAAGYTF.

J is TRBJ1-1 and V is TRBV10-3; possibly TRBD1 for D (5 bases). The CDR3 has 14 amino acids. V shed 6 bases and J shed 2 bases, with 13 bases lying between them. Germline lookup yields CDR1 ENHRY and CDR2 SYGVKD. CDR3 bases: TGTGCCATCAGGACCTCGGGGGTTAACACTGAAGCTTTCTTT. Translating it yields CAIRTSGVNTEAFF.

A single count supports this clone. This chain links TRBV19 with TRBJ1-2; D is perhaps TRBD1 (5 bases). Germline V lookup: CDR1 LNHDA, CDR2 SQIVND (reference sequence). Trimming removed 3 bases from V and 4 bases from J, with 18 bases in between. CDR3 size: 16 residues. The CDR3 loop reads CASSMMGGDTGYGYTF. As DNA, the CDR3 is TGTGCCAGTAGTATGATGGGGGGGGATACAGGCTATGGCTACACCTTC.

This chain joins TRBV2 and TRBJ1-5, with 10 positions matching TRBD1. The germline gives CDR1 SNHLY, CDR2 FYNNEI. The V gene end was trimmed by 4 bases and the J gene end by 4 bases; junction bases not matched to a gene: 10. The CDR3 consists of 17 residues. This CDR3 reads CASSVEVGTGANQPQHF. The CDR3, as DNA: TGTGCCAGCAGTGTAGAAGTCGGGACAGGGGCGAATCAGCCCCAGCATTTT.

This clone was seen once. The V gene is TRBV10-3, the J gene TRBJ1-1; TRBD1 matches at 7 bases. The junction had 9 bases not matched to a gene; V was cut back by 10 bases and J by 1 base. CDR3 length: 14 amino acids. The germline gives CDR1 ENHRY, CDR2 SYGVKD. CDR3: CATSRDSPNTEAFF. DNA of the CDR3: TGTGCCACGAGCCGGGACAGCCCGAACACTGAAGCTTTCTTT.

Only a few counts were recorded for this clone. The chain joins TRBV5-1 to TRBJ2-7; 10 nucleotides agree with TRBD2. After removal of 1 base from V and 5 bases from J, the junction contained 0 bases not matched to a gene. There are 13 residues in the CDR3. CDR1 is SGHRS and CDR2 is YFSETQ in the germline V gene. CDR3 amino acids: CASSLLAGDEQYF. The CDR3 region has the DNA TGCGCCAGCAGCTTGCTAGCGGGAGACGAGCAGTACTTC.

A few counts support this clone. The CDR3 here is CASSDAPDRGSGELFF. CDR3 DNA: TGTGCCAGCAGTGACGCTCCGGACAGGGGGTCCGGGGAGCTGTTTTTT. The V and J genes are TRBV6-4 and TRBJ2-2; 10 bases map to TRBD1. The CDR3 has 16 amino acids. Germline V lookup: CDR1 MRHNA, CDR2 SNTAGT. V shed 2 bases, J shed 6 bases, and the junction held 6 bases outside the gene matches.

The genes are TRBV27 and TRBJ1-1, with D tentatively TRBD1 (6 bases). Trimming removed 3 bases at V and 4 bases at J, with 18 bases between. Germline CDR1 reads MNHEY; CDR2 reads SMNVEV (reference sequence). The CDR3 has 16 residues. CDR3 nucleotides: TGTGCCAGCAGTTTGGGGTGGGGAGGGGGGAGCACTGAAGCTTTCTTT. Translating gives CASSLGWGGGSTEAFF.

This clone was detected once. The chain has TRBV6-4 and TRBJ2-3, with 9 bases that match TRBD2. Trimming removed 3 bases from V and 5 bases from J; junction bases left unmatched: 6. The CDR3 sequence is 15 residues long. CDR1 MRHNA and CDR2 SNTAGT come from the germline V gene. CDR3 residues: CASSEVAGEGDTQYF. CDR3 nucleotides: TGTGCCAGCAGTGAAGTAGCGGGAGAGGGAGATACGCAGTATTTT.

This clone occurred a few times. The V gene is TRBV5-6, the J gene TRBJ2-7; TRBD1 matches at 12 bases. After removal of 1 base from V and 4 bases from J, the junction contained 3 bases not matched to a gene. The CDR3 length is 15 residues. CDR1 and CDR2 (germline): SGHDT, YYEEEE. CDR3 in amino acids: CASSLSGQGAYEQYF. The CDR3 DNA sequence: TGTGCCAGCAGCTTGTCGGGACAGGGGGCTTACGAGCAGTACTTC.

The CDR3 region is CASSLFLAGITDTQYF. In nucleotides, the CDR3 is TGTGCCAGCAGCTTATTCCTAGCGGGGATCACAGATACGCAGTATTTT. This rearrangement joins TRBV7-9 to TRBJ2-3; 9 bases match TRBD2. Germline V CDR1 and CDR2: SEHNR, FQNEAQ (reference sequence). V trimming: 2 bases; J trimming: 2 bases; junction bases outside the gene matches: 5. This CDR3 region has 16 residues.

This chain connects TRBV5-4 to TRBJ1-2; a weak D match, TRBD1 (5 bases). CDR3 length: 15 residues. Trimming pared 4 bases from V and 3 bases from J, leaving 16 bases between. Germline values: CDR1 SGHNT, CDR2 YYREEE (reference sequence). The CDR3 loop reads CASSPVAGRDYGYTF. The CDR3 region has the DNA TGTGCCAGCAGCCCGGTGGCAGGGCGAGACTATGGCTACACCTTC.

V gene TRBV4-3 combines with J gene TRBJ2-7; 10 bases are a match to TRBD2. Germline loops: CDR1 LGHNA, CDR2 YSLEER. The CDR3 spans 15 residues. Trimming took 1 base from V and 4 from J; bases not matched to a gene: 4. The CDR3 loop is CASSQGTSGEYEQYF. CDR3 coding DNA: TGCGCCAGCAGCCAAGGAACTAGCGGGGAGTACGAGCAGTACTTC.